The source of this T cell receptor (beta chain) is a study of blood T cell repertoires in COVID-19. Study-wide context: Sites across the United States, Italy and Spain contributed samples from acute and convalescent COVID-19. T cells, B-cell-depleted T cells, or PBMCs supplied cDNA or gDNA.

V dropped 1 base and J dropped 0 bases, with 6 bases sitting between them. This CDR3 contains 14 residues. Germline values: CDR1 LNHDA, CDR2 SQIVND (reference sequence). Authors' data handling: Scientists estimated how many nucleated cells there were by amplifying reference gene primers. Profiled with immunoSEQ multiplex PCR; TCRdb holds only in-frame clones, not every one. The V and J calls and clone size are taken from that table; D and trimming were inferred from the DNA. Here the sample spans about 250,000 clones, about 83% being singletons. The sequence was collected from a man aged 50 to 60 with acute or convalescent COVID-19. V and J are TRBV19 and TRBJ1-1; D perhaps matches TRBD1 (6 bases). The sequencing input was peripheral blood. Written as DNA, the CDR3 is TGTGCCAGTAGTATAGGGACAGTGAACACTGAAGCTTTCTTT. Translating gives CASSIGTVNTEAFF. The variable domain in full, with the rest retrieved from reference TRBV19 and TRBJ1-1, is DGGITQSPKYLFRKEGQNVTLSCEQNLNHDAMYWYRQDPGQGLRLIYYSQIVNDFQKGDIAEGYSVSREKKESFPLTVTSAQKNPTAFYLCASSIGTVNTEAFFGQGTRLTVV.